This note documents a single TCR beta chain sequence. This entry belongs to a study of control samples from healthy donors and cancer patients. The assay was immunoSEQ multiplex PCR, and TCRdb's table has in-frame clones only and misses some. Of some 150,000 clones in the sample, 90% to 95% were seen once. CDR3 length: 14 amino acids. Germline CDR1 LNHDA, CDR2 SQIVND (reference sequence). Trimming removed 9 bases from V and 0 bases from J, with 15 bases in between. The chain links TRBV19 to TRBJ2-7, with TRBD1 as a possible D gene (5 bases). The sequence was obtained from a man aged 55 to 70 with colorectal cancer. Specimen: PBMCs. CDR3 DNA sequence: TGTGCCAGCTCCCCCTCGGACATCTCCTACGAGCAGTACTTC. Translating gives CASSPSDISYEQYF.